The rows below give T cell receptor beta chains drawn from one sample of a study of blood T cells in healthy people across ages. TCRdb redid the calling of the 5' RACE reads with MiXCR, one entry per CDR3 protein. The table includes under 1 million distinct CDR3 sequences, around 45% detected once. The sequenced sample was blood. These receptors all stem from a man between 60 and 75 years old in good health. Both conserved end residues are trimmed from each CDR3. Each record gives: V gene, J gene, CDR3 protein.

>TRBV27|TRBJ2-3
ASSLQASDTQY
>TRBV6-5|TRBJ2-7
ASKTGQGTYEQY
>TRBV6-1|TRBJ2-1
ASSATDSRNNEQF
>TRBV27|TRBJ1-2
ASRVRPTGDYGYT
>TRBV12-5|TRBJ2-7
ASGLVGLISYEQY
>TRBV3-1|TRBJ2-3
ASSQGGLAGGTDTQY
>TRBV12-3/TRBV12-4|TRBJ1-5
ASSLLGGLQPQH
>TRBV27|TRBJ1-5
ASSLIGDTYSNQPQH
>TRBV5-5|TRBJ2-5
ASSVIGRETQY
>TRBV6-1|TRBJ1-2
ASSDSGTGRGYT
>TRBV14|TRBJ1-2
ASSQDRTGYGYT
>TRBV5-1|TRBJ2-5
ASSFSSPGETQY
>TRBV7-2|TRBJ2-7
ASSDRTGWGEQY
>TRBV11-2|.
ASSLPVGRAYEQY
>TRBV4-3|TRBJ2-2
ASSQDALNTGELF
>TRBV7-9|TRBJ2-1
ASSLQTRGGYEQF
>TRBV11-2|TRBJ2-7
ASSLGGGRIYEQY
>TRBV2|TRBJ2-5
ASSDHGQGGMKQETQY
>TRBV13|TRBJ2-1
ASSPGQGWNEQF
>TRBV5-5|TRBJ2-1
ASSRGGEWAYNEQF
>TRBV7-9|TRBJ2-7
AGSRGLEEQY
>TRBV5-4|TRBJ2-7
ASSPGPGTGSGYEQY
>TRBV28|TRBJ1-4
ASSTGGGVSNEKLF
>TRBV4-1|TRBJ2-7
ASSQGGGFDEQY
>TRBV7-2|TRBJ1-6
ASSLAASYNSPLH
>TRBV9|TRBJ2-3
ASSARGDRTDTQY
>TRBV27|TRBJ1-5
ASTTSGNQPQH
>TRBV12-3/TRBV12-4|TRBJ2-3
ASSSPGRSTDTQY
>TRBV5-1|TRBJ2-3
AGRGASGGILTDTQY
>TRBV5-1|TRBJ1-2
ASSSTGLYGYT
>TRBV4-3|TRBJ1-4
ASSQRGEVTNEKLF
>TRBV5-1|TRBJ2-2
ASGSWLGTVNTGELF
>TRBV25-1|TRBJ1-6
ASHLGTGSPLH
>TRBV12-3/TRBV12-4|TRBJ2-7
ASSFAGGWYEQY
>TRBV7-2|TRBJ2-1
ASSRYSPNEQF
>TRBV12-3/TRBV12-4|.
AGSFSGGGAYEQY
>TRBV29-1|TRBJ1-2
SAQILYGYT
>TRBV7-9|TRBJ1-1
ASSLNQGEAEAF
>TRBV20-1|TRBJ2-1
SAGLGGGYNEQF
>TRBV20-1|TRBJ2-7
SASARYEQY
>TRBV6-2/TRBV6-3|TRBJ2-6
ASRGQGKPNVLT
>TRBV11-2|.
ASRSYGGGKYEQY
>TRBV14|TRBJ2-2
ASSQGSAVHYTGELF
>TRBV9|TRBJ2-7
ASSVVAGAPLDYEQY
>TRBV14|TRBJ1-1
ASSYYVGETEAF
>TRBV18|TRBJ2-2
ASSPGTVDTGELF
>TRBV12-5|TRBJ2-1
ASGLVAGGPASEQF
>TRBV24-1|TRBJ2-7
ATSDYGGGRDEQY
>TRBV7-2|TRBJ2-7
ASSFRLGQGRYEQY
>TRBV4-3|TRBJ2-6
ASSRGGVTSGANVLT
>TRBV20-1|TRBJ2-7
SASRLYEQY
>TRBV2|TRBJ1-5
ASKASGEQPQH
>TRBV7-2|TRBJ1-1
ASSLLTGSEAF
>TRBV15|TRBJ2-7
ATSKRGGSSYEQY
>TRBV29-1|TRBJ1-1
SALPWNTEAF
>TRBV19|TRBJ2-3
ASNHGLAADTQY
>TRBV5-1|TRBJ2-1
ASSSTYPGDEQF